This entry lists 4 T cell receptor beta chains sequenced from one sample in a study of blood T cell repertoires in COVID-19. Method: immunoSEQ multiplex PCR; TCRdb's copy keeps in-frame clones and lacks some. This sample has approximately 250,000 clones; roughly 84% occur once, and the top ten carry around 2.4%. The sequenced material came from peripheral blood. The receptors were gathered from a middle-aged man who had recovered from COVID-19.

This clone was picked up many times. V usage is TRBV2 and J usage is TRBJ1-1; 8 nucleotides align to TRBD1. J lost 4 bases, V lost 10 bases, and 8 bases had no gene match. This CDR3 region has 13 residues. Germline CDR1 SNHLY, CDR2 FYNNEI. The CDR3 loop is CATGQGEVTEAFF. Written as DNA, the CDR3 is TGTGCCACAGGACAGGGAGAGGTCACTGAAGCTTTCTTT.

J is TRBJ2-7 and V is TRBV10-3; 8 bases map to TRBD1. Looked up from germline, CDR1 is ENHRY and CDR2 is SYGVKD. V gave up 2 bases and J gave up 1 base; unmatched junction bases: 1. The CDR3 sequence is 14 residues long. The CDR3 reads CAISEGQGSYEQYF. CDR3 nucleotides: TGTGCCATCAGTGAGGGACAGGGATCCTACGAGCAGTACTTC.

V gene TRBV18 combines with J gene TRBJ1-2; tentative D call: TRBD1 (5 bases). The V and J ends lost 2 bases and 4 bases respectively, with 14 bases between them. The CDR3 totals 15 residues. Germline CDR1 and CDR2: KGHSH and LQKENI. The CDR3 loop is CASSPTGQPRYGYTF. The CDR3 nucleotides are TGTGCCAGCTCACCAACCGGACAACCACGCTATGGCTACACCTTC.

This clone has only a few counts. This same CDR3 is encoded by further DNA sequences in the sample. The rearrangement links TRBV5-1 to TRBJ1-4; TRBD1 matches at 11 bases. The CDR3 length is 14 residues. Unmatched junction bases numbered 3, after V lost 4 bases and J lost 7 bases. Germline CDR1 SGHRS, CDR2 YFSETQ. Written as DNA, the CDR3 is TGCGCCAGCAGCCTCGGGACAGGGGGTGAAAAACTGTTTTTT. Protein product: CASSLGTGGEKLFF. The entire variable domain, with the rest obtained from reference TRBV5-1 and TRBJ1-4, is as follows: KAGVTQTPRYLIKTRGQQVTLSCSPISGHRSVSWYQQTPGQGLQFLFEYFSETQRNKGNFPGRFSGRQFSNSRSEMNVSTLELGDSALYLCASSLGTGGEKLFFGSGTQLSVL.